These 8 T cell receptor beta chains originate from one sample sequenced in a study of spatial heterogeneity in lung cancer. Time point specified: sample taken at primary tumor resection. Notes on the study in general: Tumor mutation counts were tracked by expanded intratumoral alpha and beta TCR counts.

TCRdb fed the 5' RACE reads into MiXCR, producing one record per CDR3 protein. The sample shows 7,000 to 9,500 distinct CDR3 sequences, around 8.9% of them seen only once. Their cognate antigens are unknown. Sequencing used lung tumor tissue, obtained at surgery. The source of these receptors is a male donor with early-stage non-small cell lung cancer.

This clonotype was seen many times. The chain is built from TRBV6-6 and TRBJ1-5; D may be TRBD1 (5 bases). The germline V gene has CDR1 MNHNY and CDR2 SVGAGI (reference sequence). V lost 5 bases and J lost 0, with 11 bases in between. This CDR3 contains 15 residues. The CDR3 region has the DNA TGTGCCAGCAGTCCCCTGACAGTTAGCAATCAGCCCCAGCATTTT. Translated: CASSPLTVSNQPQHF.

The rearrangement joins TRBV3-1 to TRBJ2-7; possible D gene TRBD1, 5 bases. Between the trimmed V and J ends, which lost 5 bases and 7 bases, there was a span of 15 bases. CDR1 is LGHDT, CDR2 YNNKEL, per germline (reference sequence). The CDR3 totals 13 residues. The CDR3 sequence: CASSLDSLEEQYF. The DNA for the CDR3 is TGTGCCAGCAGCTTAGACAGTTTGGAAGAGCAGTACTTC.

This clonotype was seen ten or more times. The CDR3 loop is CASSLVLAGEVEQYF. Here the CDR3 DNA reads TGCGCCAGCAGCTTGGTCCTAGCGGGAGAGGTCGAGCAGTACTTC. The chain links TRBV5-1 to TRBJ2-7; TRBD2 agrees at 10 bases. Losses at the gene ends were 0 bases for V and 6 bases for J; bases not matched to a gene: 6. CDR3 length equals 15 residues. The germline V gene encodes CDR1 SGHRS and CDR2 YFSETQ.

This chain uses TRBV7-2 with TRBJ2-1, with D unclear. In germline, CDR1 is SGHTA, CDR2 FQGNSA. V was pared by 5 bases and J by 0 bases, with 11 bases between. There are 15 residues in the CDR3. In DNA form, the CDR3 reads TGTGCCAGCAGCATAACTGCTAGCTCCTACAATGAGCAGTTCTTC. It translates to CASSITASSYNEQFF.

This clonotype was seen ten or more times. V gene TRBV30 combines with J gene TRBJ2-2; D is perhaps TRBD1 or TRBD2 (6 bases each). Per germline, CDR1 GTSNPN and CDR2 SVGIG (reference sequence). The CDR3 is made up of 14 amino acids. Trimming stripped 4 bases from V and 0 bases from J, with 9 bases between. The CDR3 DNA reads TGTGCCTGGAAAGGGGGGCCGAACACCGGGGAGCTGTTTTTT. Translating gives CAWKGGPNTGELFF.

This clonotype showed up many times. The chain has TRBV11-2 and TRBJ1-2; D perhaps matches TRBD1 (5 bases). The CDR3 is made up of 12 amino acids. Trimming took 1 base from V and 10 from J, leaving 10 bases between them. Germline lookup yields CDR1 SGHAT and CDR2 FQNNGV. This CDR3 reads CASSLVGPPYTF. In DNA form, the CDR3 reads TGTGCCAGCAGCTTAGTGGGGCCGCCCTACACCTTC.

By share, this clonotype ranks as medium-sized. The V and J genes are TRBV28 and TRBJ1-4; D uncertain. Germline V gene sequence: CDR1 MDHEN, CDR2 SYDVKM. V lost 6 bases and J 3 bases, leaving 14 bases between the germline ends. CDR3 size: 15 residues. The CDR3: CASSYLGVSNEKLFF. The CDR3 DNA follows: TGTGCCAGCAGCTACCTTGGAGTGTCTAATGAAAAACTGTTTTTT.

Points on this clonotype: A read error may explain this, as a much larger clone is one base away. The chain joins TRBV28 to TRBJ2-7; D call uncertain. The germline CDR1 and CDR2 sequences are MDHEN and SYDVKM. The CDR3 is 14 residues long. In DNA form, the CDR3 reads TGTACCAGCAGTTTAGGGCAGTCCCCCCTCGAGCAGTACTTC. Protein sequence: CTSSLGQSPLEQYF.